This T cell receptor beta chain was documented in a study of tumor and adjacent non-tumor tissue in lung cancer. The CDR3 sequence is 15 residues long. V lost 8 bases to trimming and J lost 3 bases, with 20 bases between them. Germline CDR1 reads SGHAT; CDR2 reads FQNNGV. RNA was extracted from bulk tissue without any cell sorting. Distant lung tissue was collected more than 3 cm away from the tumor edge. For this clonotype: This may be a read error, as it is one base from a much larger clone.

A modified ARM-PCR protocol with three rounds of nested PCR amplified TCRbeta. TCRdb reprocessed the multiplex PCR reads via MiXCR and lists one record per CDR3 protein. The sample contains fewer than 100,000 distinct CDR3 sequences, 65% to 80% of which appear only once. Sequenced sample: distant non-tumor lung tissue. This clonotype originated in a woman between 45 and 60 years old with non-small cell lung cancer. V usage is TRBV11-2 and J usage is TRBJ2-7, with D perhaps assigned TRBD1 or TRBD2 (7 bases each). The CDR3 coding sequence is TGTGCCAGCCAGGGGGGGTGGGGGTCCCTCTACGAGCAGTACTTC. This sequence encodes CASQGGWGSLYEQYF.